Below are 27 T cell receptor beta chains sequenced from a single sample in a study of cytomegalovirus exposure and HLA in healthy donors. The PCR was carried out with 60 Vbeta primers and 13 Jbeta primers. The data were produced by immunoSEQ multiplex PCR, yet TCRdb's version contains in-frame clones alone and is incomplete. The table shows 150,000 to 200,000 clones, with about 76% occurring only once. Sequenced input: PBMCs. These TCRs come from a woman aged 40 to 55 in good health and CMV-seropositive.

The genes are TRBV9 and TRBJ2-1; TRBD2 agrees at 13 bases. Germline values: CDR1 SGDLS, CDR2 YYNGEE. V shed 3 bases and J 9 bases; nucleotides not matched to a gene: 15. The CDR3 length is 18 residues. The CDR3 protein is CASSAGLAGANLAGEQFF. As DNA, the CDR3 is TGTGCCAGCAGCGCTGGACTAGCGGGAGCAAATCTCGCTGGTGAGCAGTTCTTC.

The chain joins TRBV7-2 to TRBJ2-5; TRBD2 aligns across 10 bases. This CDR3 is built from 16 residues. Per the germline V gene, CDR1 is SGHTA and CDR2 is FQGNSA. The J segment lost 1 base and the V segment lost 5 bases, leaving 7 bases of the junction unmatched. As DNA, the CDR3 is TGTGCCAGCAGCCCCTCTAGCGGGGGAGGCCAAGAGACCCAGTACTTC. Amino acid sequence: CASSPSSGGGQETQYF.

V is TRBV1 and J is TRBJ1-1; TRBD1 reflects the table's D call only, with no check against the DNA. TRBV1 is a documented pseudogene. The CDR3 covers 16 residues. In DNA form, the CDR3 reads TGCACCAGCAGCCCGTGGGTACGGGACAGGTCCACTGAAGCTTTCTTT. Its translation: CTSSPWVRDRSTEAFF.

V is TRBV2 and J is TRBJ2-2, with TRBD2 matching over 8 bases. Germline loops: CDR1 SNHLY, CDR2 FYNNEI. V lost 8 bases, J lost 6 bases, and 14 bases stayed unmatched. The length of the CDR3 is 16 residues. The CDR3 sequence: CASSTGQLAGSGELFF. Here the CDR3 DNA reads TGTGCCAGCTCTACAGGGCAGCTAGCGGGTTCCGGGGAGCTGTTTTTT.

The V gene is TRBV18, the J gene TRBJ2-5, with 8 bases matching TRBD2. V lost 6 bases, J lost 2 bases, and 5 bases stayed unmatched. CDR1 is KGHSH, CDR2 LQKENI, per germline. The CDR3 is 14 amino acids. The CDR3 sequence is CASSQRGGQETQYF. The CDR3 DNA sequence: TGTGCCAGCTCCCAACGGGGGGGGCAAGAGACCCAGTACTTC.

This rearrangement joins TRBV11-2 to TRBJ1-1, with D unclear. The CDR3 contains 13 residues. V was trimmed by 1 base and J by 1 base, leaving 4 bases between them. CDR1 and CDR2 from the germline V gene are SGHAT and FQNNGV. CDR3 protein: CASSLGQNTEAFF. The DNA of the CDR3 is TGTGCCAGCAGCTTAGGACAGAACACTGAAGCTTTCTTT.

V usage is TRBV7-2 and J usage is TRBJ2-1; 8 nucleotides match TRBD2. CDR3 size: 15 residues. V lost 3 bases, J lost 3 bases, and 4 bases stayed unmatched. Germline V gene lookup returns CDR1 SGHTA and CDR2 FQGNSA. The CDR3 DNA reads TGTGCCAGCAGCTTGGCGGGGACTAGCTACAATGAGCAGTTCTTC. It encodes CASSLAGTSYNEQFF.

The chain joins TRBV5-6 to TRBJ1-3; D might be TRBD1 (6 bases). Germline V lookup: CDR1 SGHDT, CDR2 YYEEEE. The germline V and J ends were trimmed by 4 bases and 0 bases, with 11 bases remaining between them. The CDR3 runs to 15 residues. CDR3 sequence (DNA): TGTGCCAGCAGCACCCGGGACATCTCTGGAAACACCATATATTTT. Translated: CASSTRDISGNTIYF. Filled out from reference TRBV5-6 and TRBJ1-3, the complete variable domain reads DAGVTQSPTHLIKTRGQQVTLRCSPKSGHDTVSWYQQALGQGPQFIFQYYEEEERQRGNFPDRFSGHQFPNYSSELNVNALLLGDSALYLCASSTRDISGNTIYFGEGSWLTVV.

The rearrangement joins TRBV19 to TRBJ1-2; TRBD1 matches 7 bases. The CDR3 consists of 15 residues. V lost 7 bases, J lost 3 bases, and 11 bases stayed unmatched. The germline V gene has CDR1 LNHDA and CDR2 SQIVND (reference sequence). The CDR3 DNA reads TGTGCCAGTACCCCTACAGGGGTTGAATACTATGGCTACACCTTC. Its protein is CASTPTGVEYYGYTF.

The CDR3 region is CAARVKGGRDGYTF. DNA for the CDR3: TGTGCCGCCCGCGTAAAGGGGGGGCGCGACGGCTACACCTTC. V is TRBV6-6 and J is TRBJ1-2; tentatively, D is TRBD1 (6 bases). There are 14 residues in the CDR3. V gave up 11 bases and J gave up 8 bases, with 24 bases separating them. The germline gives CDR1 MNHNY, CDR2 SVGAGI (reference sequence).

This chain links TRBV7-8 with TRBJ1-3; D gene ambiguous. Trimming stripped 4 bases from V and 4 bases from J, with 8 bases between. Germline loops: CDR1 SGHVS, CDR2 FQNEAQ. This CDR3 has 13 residues. CDR3 nucleotide sequence: TGTGCCAGCAGCTCTACCCCGGGAAACACCATATATTTT. Translation: CASSSTPGNTIYF.

V usage is TRBV2 and J usage is TRBJ2-5; 7 bases map to TRBD1. Germline CDR1 SNHLY, CDR2 FYNNEI. V lost 6 bases to trimming and J lost 3 bases; unmatched junction nucleotides: 7. This CDR3 region has 14 residues. The CDR3 sequence: CASRRDSFKETQYF. DNA of the CDR3: TGTGCCAGCAGACGGGACAGTTTTAAAGAGACCCAGTACTTC.

The chain uses TRBV28 and TRBJ1-2; D is possibly TRBD1 (6 bases). There are 16 residues in the CDR3. CDR1 and CDR2 (germline): MDHEN, SYDVKM. V was trimmed by 2 bases and J by 3 bases, leaving 16 bases between them. CDR3 sequence: CASSLTPSSGDYGYTF. In nucleotides, the CDR3 is TGTGCCAGCAGTTTAACCCCATCTTCAGGGGACTATGGCTACACCTTC.

The CDR3 loop reads CAISESGGHNIQYF. For the CDR3, the DNA is TGTGCCATCAGTGAGTCTGGAGGGCATAACATTCAGTACTTC. The V gene is TRBV10-3, the J gene TRBJ2-4, with D possibly TRBD2 on 6 matching bases. Germline V lookup: CDR1 ENHRY, CDR2 SYGVKD. This CDR3 has 14 residues. V was pared by 0 bases and J by 7 bases, with 10 bases between.

This clone has just one count. The chain combines TRBV6-6 with TRBJ2-2; D gene uncertain. The CDR3 is 16 amino acids. Trimming pared 2 bases from V and 7 bases from J, leaving 17 bases between. CDR1 MNHNY and CDR2 SVGAGI come from the germline V gene (reference sequence). The CDR3 sequence: CASSYARLVLHGELFF. CDR3 nucleotides: TGTGCCAGCAGTTACGCCAGGTTGGTATTGCACGGGGAGCTGTTTTTT.

The chain recombines TRBV28 with TRBJ2-7; tentative D call: TRBD1 (5 bases). Germline loops: CDR1 MDHEN, CDR2 SYDVKM. The CDR3 runs 13 residues. V shed 5 bases and J shed 3 bases, with 11 bases lying between them. The CDR3: CASSRGPVYEQYF. The CDR3 bases are TGTGCCAGCAGTAGGGGTCCGGTCTACGAGCAGTACTTC. The variable domain in full, with the rest retrieved from reference TRBV28 and TRBJ2-7, is DVKVTQSSRYLVKRTGEKVFLECVQDMDHENMFWYRQDPGLGLRLIYFSYDVKMKEKGDIPEGYSVSREKKERFSLILESASTNQTSMYLCASSRGPVYEQYFGPGTRLTVT.

The gene calls are TRBV2 and TRBJ2-7, with 13 bases that match TRBD2. Trimming took 10 bases from V and 3 from J; bases not matched to a gene: 3. The CDR3 extends over 13 amino acids. Germline CDR1 reads SNHLY; CDR2 reads FYNNEI. The CDR3 region is CATRTSGSYEQYF. Here the CDR3 DNA reads TGTGCCACCCGGACTAGCGGGAGCTACGAGCAGTACTTC.

The rearrangement joins TRBV7-2 to TRBJ1-2; no definite D call. Germline lookup yields CDR1 SGHTA and CDR2 FQGNSA. Trimming took off 1 base at V and 0 bases at J, with 12 bases between the two ends. This CDR3 has 16 residues. In nucleotides, the CDR3 is TGTGCCAGCAGCTTAGGTGGCCTCCGGGCTAACTATGGCTACACCTTC. Translation: CASSLGGLRANYGYTF.

The chain uses TRBV5-1 and TRBJ1-4; TRBD1 might be the D (6 bases). The V and J ends lost 1 base and 5 bases respectively, with 15 bases between them. Germline V gene lookup returns CDR1 SGHRS and CDR2 YFSETQ. The CDR3 totals 16 residues. The CDR3 DNA sequence: TGCGCCAGCAGCTTGCTCAGCAGGGGAGCGAATGAAAAACTGTTTTTT. It yields the protein CASSLLSRGANEKLFF.

V and J are TRBV29-1 and TRBJ2-1; TRBD1 matches 9 bases. The germline gives CDR1 SQVTM, CDR2 ANQGSEA. The J segment lost 5 bases and the V segment lost 6 bases, leaving 8 bases of the junction unmatched. This CDR3 has 14 residues. In DNA form, the CDR3 reads TGCAGCGTGATGGGACAGGGTAGTAACAATGAGCAGTTCTTC. It yields the protein CSVMGQGSNNEQFF.

This clone showed up many times. The chain couples TRBV11-3 to TRBJ2-2; weak D call: TRBD1 (6 bases). This CDR3 has 15 residues. Germline values: CDR1 SGHNT, CDR2 YENEEA. V gave up 0 bases and J gave up 1 base, with 6 bases separating them. The CDR3 sequence: CASSLEQGNTGELFF. DNA for the CDR3: TGTGCCAGCAGCTTAGAACAGGGGAACACCGGGGAGCTGTTTTTT. The full variable domain, rest sourced from reference TRBV11-3 and TRBJ2-2, is EAGVVQSPRYKIIEKKQPVAFWCNPISGHNTLYWYLQNLGQGPELLIRYENEEAVDDSQLPKDRFSAERLKGVDSTLKIQPAELGDSAVYLCASSLEQGNTGELFFGEGSRLTVL.

CDR3 nucleotide sequence: TGCGCCAGCAGCTCGGGGGGGGTGAGGACCGGGGAGCTGTTTTTT. Its protein is CASSSGGVRTGELFF. The chain carries TRBV5-1 and TRBJ2-2, with 8 bases matching TRBD2. The germline V gene encodes CDR1 SGHRS and CDR2 YFSETQ. Unmatched junction bases numbered 6, after V lost 3 bases and J lost 5 bases. The CDR3 is made up of 15 amino acids.

V usage is TRBV30 and J usage is TRBJ2-2, with D maybe TRBD2 (8 bases). Trimming took off 3 bases at V and 7 bases at J, with 27 bases between the two ends. This CDR3 is built from 18 residues. Germline loops: CDR1 GTSNPN, CDR2 SVGIG (reference sequence). The CDR3 bases are TGTGCCTGGAGGGTCAGGGGGGTAGTAGCGGGAAGGGACGGGGAGCTGTTTTTT. Translation: CAWRVRGVVAGRDGELFF.

The chain has TRBV30 and TRBJ1-1; tentative D call: TRBD1 (6 bases). The CDR3 is made up of 13 amino acids. Looked up from germline, CDR1 is GTSNPN and CDR2 is SVGIG (reference sequence). V was shortened by 2 bases and J by 5 bases, with 12 bases between the two germline ends. CDR3 nucleotides: TGTGCCTGGAGTACACAGGGTCCGACTGAAGCTTTCTTT. Protein: CAWSTQGPTEAFF.

The chain recombines TRBV23-1 with TRBJ2-5, with TRBD1 identical over 8 bases. TRBV23-1 counts as an open reading frame of uncertain function. The CDR3 sequence is 18 residues long. V trimming: 0 bases; J trimming: 2 bases; junction bases outside the gene matches: 11. CDR3 in amino acids: CASSQSTGTGFSQETQYF. CDR3 DNA: TGCGCCAGCAGTCAATCGACAGGGACAGGCTTCTCACAAGAGACCCAGTACTTC.

V and J are TRBV4-3 and TRBJ2-5; TRBD2 matches 12 bases. V shed 0 bases, J shed 2 bases, and the junction held 10 bases outside the gene matches. The length of the CDR3 is 19 residues. In germline, CDR1 is LGHNA, CDR2 YSLEER. In DNA, the CDR3 is TGCGCCAGCAGCCAAGATCCGGGACTAGCGGGCAGTACTCAAGAGACCCAGTACTTC. It specifies CASSQDPGLAGSTQETQYF.

This chain links TRBV7-2 with TRBJ2-6, with D possibly being TRBD2 (5 bases). Germline V gives CDR1 SGHTA, CDR2 FQGNSA. CDR3 size: 15 residues. V was clipped by 6 bases and J by 2 bases, with 11 bases between them. The CDR3 spells CASRTTGTGANVLTF. CDR3 nucleotide sequence: TGTGCCAGCAGAACAACCGGGACTGGGGCCAACGTCCTGACTTTC.